This TCR beta chain was captured by sequencing in a study of blood T cell repertoires in COVID-19. Turning to the study itself: Sites across the United States, Italy and Spain contributed samples from acute and convalescent COVID-19. The cDNA or gDNA used as material had been derived from T cells, B-cell-depleted T cells, or PBMCs.

V shed 2 bases and J shed 6 bases, with 14 bases lying between them. The CDR3 runs 14 residues. Per the germline V gene, CDR1 is SGHRS and CDR2 is YFSETQ. Generated by immunoSEQ multiplex PCR, the TCRdb table keeps only in-frame clones and is missing some. Of 300,000 to 400,000 clones in the sample, around 87% are singletons; the top ten hold approximately 8%. The chain carries TRBV5-1 and TRBJ1-1; the D gene is possibly TRBD1 (5 bases). The sample consisted of peripheral blood. The clonotype comes from a woman in her 50s who had recovered from COVID-19. CDR3 region: CASSFEQEGSEAFF. The CDR3 nucleotides read TGCGCCAGCAGCTTTGAACAGGAAGGATCTGAAGCTTTCTTT.